Here is one T cell receptor (beta chain) with its context. Its target is not known. The entry originates in a study of T cell clonotyping in hematopoietic cell transplantation. Notes on the study in general: Without cell sorting, CD4 versus CD8 contributions remain unresolved.

CDR1 SGHRS and CDR2 YFSETQ come from the germline V gene. This CDR3 is 15 amino acids long. V lost 4 bases, J lost 1 base, and 9 bases lay in between. Here immunoSEQ multiplex PCR was the method, and the copy in TCRdb shows in-frame clones only, minus some. Of 5,200 or so clones listed, over 85% are singletons. The sample consisted of peripheral blood mononuclear cells, taken 100 days after allogeneic stem cell transplant. The chain has TRBV5-1 and TRBJ2-6; a possible D gene is TRBD1 (6 bases). The clonotype originates from an older male patient who had an allogeneic stem cell transplant from an unrelated donor, so T cells may come from the graft donor. Some clones in this sample may be carry-over from other donors' samples. The CDR3 is CASSPGQSGANVLTF. CDR3 sequence (DNA): TGCGCCAGCAGCCCAGGACAGTCTGGGGCCAACGTCCTGACTTTC.